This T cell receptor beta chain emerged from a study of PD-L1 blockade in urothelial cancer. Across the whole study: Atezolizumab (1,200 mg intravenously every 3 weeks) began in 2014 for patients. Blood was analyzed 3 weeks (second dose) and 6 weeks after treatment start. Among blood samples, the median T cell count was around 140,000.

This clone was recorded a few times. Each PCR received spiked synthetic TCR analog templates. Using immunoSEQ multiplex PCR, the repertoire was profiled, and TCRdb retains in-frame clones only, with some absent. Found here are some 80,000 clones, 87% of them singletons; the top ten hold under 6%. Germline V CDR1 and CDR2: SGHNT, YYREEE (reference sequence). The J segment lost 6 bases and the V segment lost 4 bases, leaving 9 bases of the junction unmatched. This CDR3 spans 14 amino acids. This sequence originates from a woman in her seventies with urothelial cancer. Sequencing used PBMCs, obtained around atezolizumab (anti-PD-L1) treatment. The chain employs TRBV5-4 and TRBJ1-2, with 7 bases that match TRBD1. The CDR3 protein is CASSISGTANGYTF. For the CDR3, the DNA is TGTGCCAGCAGCATATCCGGGACAGCCAATGGCTACACCTTC.